The 32 T cell receptor beta chains given below trace back to one sample, sequenced in a study of long-term antiretroviral therapy in people with HIV. The assay, immunoSEQ v3.0, was run at survey level. Generated by immunoSEQ multiplex PCR, the TCRdb table keeps only in-frame clones and is missing some. Among under 15,000 clones listed, approximately 71% were seen once. The source material was unsorted PBMCs, sampled 0.5 years before starting antiretroviral therapy. These receptors all stem from a woman aged 40 to 50 with HIV.

This sequence joins TRBV9 and TRBJ2-4, with TRBD1 matching over 9 bases. CDR1 and CDR2 (germline): SGDLS, YYNGEE. V trimming: 3 bases; J trimming: 2 bases; junction bases outside the gene matches: 6. The CDR3 is 16 amino acids. CDR3 DNA sequence: TGTGCCAGCAGCGCCACAGGGGGCCCGTCCAAAAACATTCAGTACTTC. It yields the protein CASSATGGPSKNIQYF. Full variable domain (missing parts from reference TRBV9 and TRBJ2-4): DSGVTQTPKHLITATGQRVTLRCSPRSGDLSVYWYQQSLDQGLQFLIQYYNGEERAKGNILERFSAQQFPDLHSELNLSSLELGDSALYFCASSATGGPSKNIQYFGAGTRLSVL.

The chain links TRBV6-5 to TRBJ2-5, with a possible D match to TRBD2 (6 bases). The CDR3 has 12 amino acids. V lost 7 bases, J lost 4 bases, and 10 bases lay in between. The germline V gene encodes CDR1 MNHEY and CDR2 SVGAGI. CDR3 nucleotides: TGTGCCAGCACCTCTAGCGCAGAGACCCAGTACTTC. Its translation: CASTSSAETQYF.

CDR3 protein: CASSPLGLGTSRTDTQYF. As DNA, the CDR3 is TGTGCCAGCAGCCCCCTTGGGTTAGGCACCTCACGCACAGATACGCAGTATTTT. This chain connects TRBV7-2 to TRBJ2-3; the D is unclear. Germline loops: CDR1 SGHTA, CDR2 FQGNSA. This CDR3 has 18 residues. Trimming cost V 5 bases and J 1 base, with 22 bases left between them.

The genes are TRBV6-1 and TRBJ1-1, with D perhaps TRBD1 (5 bases). The CDR3 runs 14 residues. With 4 bases removed from V and 0 bases from J, the gap between germline ends came to 9 bases. Germline V gene data show CDR1 as MNHNS and CDR2 as SASEGT. The CDR3 coding sequence is TGTGCCAGCAGTGCCATGGACATGAACACTGAAGCTTTCTTT. Its translation is CASSAMDMNTEAFF.

The genes are TRBV2 and TRBJ2-1, with D perhaps matching TRBD1 (6 bases). The CDR3 runs 13 residues. V lost 5 bases and J lost 7, with 12 bases in between. Germline loops: CDR1 SNHLY, CDR2 FYNNEI. CDR3 nucleotides: TGTGCCAGCAGTCTTCACCAGGGGAATGAGCAGTTCTTC. It translates to CASSLHQGNEQFF.

This chain joins TRBV5-1 and TRBJ1-1; D not certain. The CDR3 totals 12 residues. Germline CDR1 and CDR2: SGHRS and YFSETQ. Trimming left V 0 bases short and J 3 bases short, with 3 bases between. The CDR3 protein is CASSLGHTEAFF. CDR3 DNA sequence: TGCGCCAGCAGCTTGGGGCACACTGAAGCTTTCTTT.

V usage is TRBV11-3 and J usage is TRBJ2-5; TRBD1 might be the D (6 bases). The CDR3 is 16 residues long. Trimming stripped 0 bases from V and 5 bases from J, with 16 bases between. The V gene's germline CDR1 is SGHNT and CDR2 YENEEA. In DNA form, the CDR3 reads TGTGCCAGCAGCTTAGATCTCGGCAGTCAGGGGGAGACCCAGTACTTC. Residues: CASSLDLGSQGETQYF.

The J gene is TRBJ2-1, the V gene TRBV2, with D perhaps being TRBD1 or TRBD2 (5 bases each). Trimming removed 8 bases from V and 6 bases from J, with 17 bases in between. CDR1 SNHLY and CDR2 FYNNEI come from the germline V gene. The CDR3 extends over 14 amino acids. CDR3 sequence: CASQFGTRSNEQFF. The CDR3 DNA sequence: TGTGCCAGCCAATTCGGGACGAGGAGCAATGAGCAGTTCTTC.

The J gene is TRBJ1-1, the V gene TRBV5-1; D is unclear. The germline V gene has CDR1 SGHRS and CDR2 YFSETQ. The CDR3 is 18 amino acids. The V gene lost 1 base and the J gene lost 0 bases, with 19 bases spanning the gap. Written as DNA, the CDR3 is TGCGCCAGCAGCTTGCTTCCGACCCCCCGGAGCATGAACACTGAAGCTTTCTTT. It translates to CASSLLPTPRSMNTEAFF.

The V and J genes are TRBV7-6 and TRBJ2-5; D possibly corresponds to TRBD2 (5 bases). The V end lost 0 bases, the J end lost 2 bases, and 10 bases lay between the germline ends. Germline V lookup: CDR1 SGHVS, CDR2 FNYEAQ. The CDR3 covers 15 residues. The CDR3 DNA sequence: TGTGCCAGCAGCTTAGCCCCCGCGGGTCAAGAGACCCAGTACTTC. Translating gives CASSLAPAGQETQYF.

The chain has TRBV4-1 and TRBJ1-3; D unresolved. Germline CDR1 and CDR2: MGHRA and YSYEKL. The CDR3 consists of 12 residues. The germline V and J ends were trimmed by 0 bases and 5 bases, with 2 bases remaining between them. The CDR3 sequence is CASSQDRNTIYF. The CDR3, as DNA: TGCGCCAGCAGCCAAGACCGAAACACCATATATTTT.

This chain links TRBV5-8 with TRBJ1-2, with D possibly TRBD1 on 5 matching bases. The CDR3 runs to 14 residues. The ends were cut back, 0 bases at V and 8 bases at J, with 14 bases in the middle. Per germline, CDR1 SGHTS and CDR2 YDEGEE. The CDR3 DNA follows: TGTGCCAGCAGCTTGGGTTCAGGGTCGTTCGGCTACACCTTC. The encoded protein is CASSLGSGSFGYTF. The variable domain in full, completed from reference TRBV5-8 and TRBJ1-2, reads EAGVTQSPTHLIKTRGQQATLRCSPISGHTSVYWYQQALGLGLQFLLWYDEGEERNRGNFPPRFSGRQFPNYSSELNVNALELEDSALYLCASSLGSGSFGYTFGSGTRLTVV.

CDR3 residues: CSATTGSGELFF. The CDR3 bases are TGCAGCGCCACCACAGGGTCTGGGGAGCTGTTTTTT. The rearrangement uses TRBV29-1 and TRBJ2-2; D might be TRBD1 (6 bases). Germline CDR1 reads SQVTM; CDR2 reads ANQGSEA. This CDR3 has 12 amino acids. Trimming removed 7 bases from V and 8 bases from J, with 14 bases in between.

The rearrangement uses TRBV7-9 and TRBJ2-7; D is tentatively TRBD1 or TRBD2 (6 bases each). This CDR3 has 16 residues. Germline V gene lookup returns CDR1 SEHNR and CDR2 FQNEAQ (reference sequence). Trimming took 1 base from V and 1 from J, leaving 14 bases between them. The CDR3 DNA follows: TGTGCCAGCAGCTTAGGGGTCGGGGGCCGTTCCTACGAGCAGTACTTC. Its protein is CASSLGVGGRSYEQYF.

The gene calls are TRBV19 and TRBJ2-7, with TRBD2 identical over 9 bases. CDR1 and CDR2 from the germline V gene are LNHDA and SQIVND (reference sequence). This CDR3 has 15 amino acids. The V and J ends lost 3 bases and 6 bases, in that order; junction bases with no gene match: 9. DNA for the CDR3: TGTGCCAGTAGTATTGGCGTTGCGGGAGGGTTCGAGCAGTACTTC. Its translation: CASSIGVAGGFEQYF. The entire variable domain, with the rest obtained from reference TRBV19 and TRBJ2-7, is as follows: DGGITQSPKYLFRKEGQNVTLSCEQNLNHDAMYWYRQDPGQGLRLIYYSQIVNDFQKGDIAEGYSVSREKKESFPLTVTSAQKNPTAFYLCASSIGVAGGFEQYFGPGTRLTVT.

The count of this clone is one. V is TRBV7-9 and J is TRBJ2-1; D remains unclear. CDR1 is SEHNR and CDR2 is FQNEAQ in the germline V gene (reference sequence). V was clipped by 5 bases and J by 2 bases, with 16 bases between them. The CDR3 loop spans 16 amino acids. Here the CDR3 reads CASSRIPPVTYNEQFF. DNA of the CDR3: TGTGCCAGCAGCCGTATACCCCCGGTCACCTACAATGAGCAGTTCTTC.

The rearrangement links TRBV6-5 to TRBJ1-2, with D uncertain. Per germline, CDR1 MNHEY and CDR2 SVGAGI. The V end was cut by 5 bases, the J end by 7 bases, with 14 bases between. The CDR3 totals 13 residues. CDR3 sequence: CASSPRESGGYTF. The CDR3 bases are TGTGCCAGCAGTCCGAGGGAATCGGGTGGCTACACCTTC.

The CDR3 reads CAISEFGTDGYTF. The CDR3 DNA is TGTGCCATCAGTGAGTTTGGGACGGATGGCTACACCTTC. The chain joins TRBV10-3 to TRBJ1-2; tentatively, D is TRBD1 (5 bases). V gave up 1 base and J gave up 6 bases, with 9 bases separating them. The germline V gene encodes CDR1 ENHRY and CDR2 SYGVKD. The CDR3 has 13 amino acids.

The chain is built from TRBV5-5 and TRBJ1-1; D remains ambiguous. The CDR3 is 14 residues long. V lost 7 bases and J 2 bases, leaving 15 bases between the germline ends. Germline assignment: CDR1 SGHKS and CDR2 YYEKEE (reference sequence). The CDR3 spells CASFKGSLNTEAFF. In DNA, the CDR3 is TGTGCCAGCTTTAAGGGCAGCCTTAACACTGAAGCTTTCTTT.

This clone has only a few counts. The chain links TRBV30 to TRBJ2-4, with TRBD1 matching over 9 bases. V lost 6 bases to trimming and J lost 10 bases; unmatched junction nucleotides: 4. Germline V gene lookup returns CDR1 GTSNPN and CDR2 SVGIG (reference sequence). This CDR3 comprises 11 residues. CDR3 nucleotide sequence: TGTGCCTGTCGGGACAGGGTTATTCAGTACTTC. Encoded protein: CACRDRVIQYF.

This clone came up once. This chain connects TRBV5-4 to TRBJ1-1, with no clear D. The germline CDR1 and CDR2 sequences are SGHNT and YYREEE (reference sequence). Trimming took 4 bases from V and 1 from J, leaving 8 bases between them. The CDR3 length is 13 residues. CDR3 coding DNA: TGTGCCAGCAGCCCAGACGGGAACACTGAAGCTTTCTTT. Amino acids: CASSPDGNTEAFF.

V and J are TRBV10-2 and TRBJ2-1, with no clear D. The CDR3 runs to 12 residues. Trimming left V 5 bases short and J 5 bases short, with 7 bases between. Germline V lookup: CDR1 WSHSY, CDR2 SAAADI. CDR3 protein: CASSLTHNEQFF. As DNA, the CDR3 is TGCGCCAGCAGTTTAACCCACAATGAGCAGTTCTTC.

J is TRBJ2-1 and V is TRBV7-9, with 11 bases identical to TRBD2. After removal of 1 base from V and 1 base from J, the junction contained 6 bases not matched to a gene. Germline loops: CDR1 SEHNR, CDR2 FQNEAQ (reference sequence). This CDR3 contains 18 residues. The CDR3 DNA reads TGTGCCAGCAGCTTAGGACTAGCGGGATGGGCTTCCTACAATGAGCAGTTCTTC. The encoded protein is CASSLGLAGWASYNEQFF. Complete variable domain (other parts from reference TRBV7-9 and TRBJ2-1): DTGVSQNPRHKITKRGQNVTFRCDPISEHNRLYWYRQTLGQGPEFLTYFQNEAQLEKSRLLSDRFSAERPKGSFSTLEIQRTEQGDSAMYLCASSLGLAGWASYNEQFFGPGTRLTVL.

The chain uses TRBV6-6 and TRBJ1-1; D remains ambiguous. The ends were cut back, 3 bases at V and 10 bases at J, with 12 bases in the middle. The V gene's germline CDR1 is MNHNY and CDR2 SVGAGI (reference sequence). The CDR3 is made up of 12 amino acids. The CDR3 bases are TGTGCCAGCAGTTATATCGAGGTCTCAGCTTTCTTT. It specifies CASSYIEVSAFF.

The CDR3 DNA is TGTGCCAGCAGTTACCACATCCTGGAGACCCAGTACTTC. Residues: CASSYHILETQYF. The chain links TRBV6-5 to TRBJ2-5, with no clear D. CDR3 size: 13 residues. Germline CDR1 and CDR2: MNHEY and SVGAGI. Trimming removed 2 bases at V and 5 bases at J, with 9 bases between.

J is TRBJ2-5 and V is TRBV29-1; 10 bases align to TRBD1. The germline V gene has CDR1 SQVTM and CDR2 ANQGSEA. V gave up 6 bases and J gave up 5 bases; unmatched junction bases: 18. CDR3 length equals 17 residues. CDR3 in amino acids: CSVAPGQGRSPGETQYF. Written as DNA, the CDR3 is TGCAGCGTGGCACCGGGACAGGGGAGATCCCCGGGGGAGACCCAGTACTTC.

This rearrangement joins TRBV27 to TRBJ2-1, with 9 bases lining up with TRBD2. This CDR3 is built from 13 residues. J was trimmed by 6 bases and V by 6 bases; bases with no gene match: 3. CDR1 and CDR2 (germline): MNHEY, SMNVEV (reference sequence). The CDR3 sequence is CASRFSGSNEQFF. CDR3 coding DNA: TGTGCCAGCAGGTTTAGCGGGAGCAATGAGCAGTTCTTC.

V and J are TRBV20-1 and TRBJ1-4; D is unresolved. The germline CDR1 and CDR2 sequences are DFQATT and SNEGSKA (reference sequence). The CDR3 sequence is 11 residues long. Trimming took off 5 bases at V and 5 bases at J, with 6 bases between the two ends. CDR3 loop: CSAQENEKLFF. CDR3 DNA: TGCAGTGCTCAGGAAAATGAAAAACTGTTTTTT.

The chain has TRBV5-4 and TRBJ2-3; possible D gene TRBD2, 6 bases. The CDR3 sequence is 16 residues long. Looked up from germline, CDR1 is SGHNT and CDR2 is YYREEE (reference sequence). V was cut by 4 bases and J by 2 bases, with 17 bases left in between. CDR3 sequence reads: CASSRTTGLDTDTQYF. The CDR3 DNA reads TGTGCCAGCAGCCGTACAACGGGACTCGACACAGATACGCAGTATTTT.

This chain joins TRBV19 and TRBJ1-2; D is possibly TRBD1 (6 bases). CDR1 and CDR2 (germline): LNHDA, SQIVND (reference sequence). The ends were cut back, 4 bases at V and 4 bases at J, with 13 bases in the middle. CDR3 length: 14 residues. Written as DNA, the CDR3 is TGTGCCAGTAGTAGGGAAGACAGGTCCTATGGCTACACCTTC. It yields the protein CASSREDRSYGYTF.

The rearrangement uses TRBV7-9 and TRBJ2-7; a weak D match, TRBD2 (5 bases). CDR3 size: 13 residues. With 4 bases removed from V and 3 bases from J, the gap between germline ends came to 10 bases. Germline V gene lookup returns CDR1 SEHNR and CDR2 FQNEAQ (reference sequence). CDR3 sequence (DNA): TGTGCCAGCAGCTCTAGGACTGGCTACGAGCAGTACTTC. This gives the protein CASSSRTGYEQYF.

V usage is TRBV5-6 and J usage is TRBJ2-5; maybe TRBD2 (5 bases). This CDR3 region has 13 residues. Germline V CDR1 and CDR2: SGHDT, YYEEEE. Trimming left V 5 bases short and J 1 base short, with 9 bases between. The CDR3 sequence is CASSRSGQETQYF. For the CDR3, the DNA is TGTGCCAGCAGTCGGAGCGGCCAAGAGACCCAGTACTTC.